A single sample gave rise to the 26 T cell receptor beta chains below, sequenced in a study of blood T cell repertoires in COVID-19. The method was immunoSEQ multiplex PCR; TCRdb's version includes in-frame clones alone and lacks a portion of them. In the table there are roughly 100,000 clones, roughly 79% of which are singletons. Sequencing was performed on peripheral blood. The source is an elderly woman with acute or convalescent COVID-19.

Ten or more counts support this clone. The rearrangement links TRBV5-1 to TRBJ2-1, with a tentative D call TRBD1 (5 bases). Germline CDR1 reads SGHRS; CDR2 reads YFSETQ. The CDR3 spans 15 residues. Deletions cut 0 bases from V and 0 bases from J, with 7 bases between. The CDR3 DNA reads as TGCGCCAGCAGCTTGGAGCAGGGCTCCTACAATGAGCAGTTCTTC. Translated: CASSLEQGSYNEQFF.

This sequence joins TRBV6-4 and TRBJ2-2; D gene unclear. V lost 0 bases to trimming and J lost 6 bases, with 5 bases between them. The germline V gene has CDR1 MRHNA and CDR2 SNTAGT. This CDR3 has 13 amino acids. CDR3 DNA sequence: TGTGCCAGCAGTGACTCTATCGCCGGGGAGCTGTTTTTT. Amino acids: CASSDSIAGELFF.

This sequence joins TRBV6-2 or TRBV6-3 and TRBJ2-1, with a possible D match to TRBD1 (6 bases). The CDR3 has 13 residues. CDR1 is MNHEY and CDR2 is SVGEGT in the germline V gene. V dropped 1 base and J dropped 9 bases, with 10 bases sitting between them. CDR3 residues: CASSYLQGFEQFF. The CDR3 DNA reads as TGTGCCAGCAGTTACTTACAGGGTTTTGAGCAGTTCTTC.

The V and J genes are TRBV24-1 and TRBJ1-3, with 8 bases fitting TRBD1. From germline, CDR1 is KGHDR and CDR2 SFDVKD. Losses at the gene ends were 4 bases for V and 3 bases for J; bases not matched to a gene: 4. The CDR3 loop spans 15 amino acids. The chain's CDR3 is CATSDPGTGGNTIYF. CDR3 DNA: TGTGCCACCAGTGACCCGGGGACAGGTGGAAACACCATATATTTT.

This chain uses TRBV4-1 with TRBJ1-2, with D uncertain. Germline V CDR1 and CDR2: MGHRA, YSYEKL. CDR3 length: 15 residues. Trimming cost V 1 base and J 4 bases, with 13 bases left between them. CDR3 in DNA: TGCGCCAGCAGCCAAGGGCAGGTCCAGAGCTATGGCTACACCTTC. This translates into CASSQGQVQSYGYTF.

The J gene is TRBJ1-5, the V gene TRBV28; D perhaps matches TRBD1 (5 bases). The germline CDR1 and CDR2 sequences are MDHEN and SYDVKM. CDR3 length: 16 amino acids. V lost 4 bases and J lost 7, with 20 bases in between. The CDR3 reads CASSSVLGGSRQPQHF. In DNA, the CDR3 is TGTGCCAGCAGTTCGGTTTTGGGGGGGAGTCGGCAGCCCCAGCATTTT.

The chain joins TRBV7-9 to TRBJ1-3; D might be TRBD1 (6 bases). This CDR3 contains 14 residues. Trimming stripped 3 bases from V and 4 bases from J, with 10 bases between. Per the germline V gene, CDR1 is SEHNR and CDR2 is FQNEAQ (reference sequence). CDR3 amino acids: CASSLGTGGNTIYF. The CDR3 DNA follows: TGTGCCAGCAGCTTGGGAACAGGGGGAAACACCATATATTTT.

This clone was seen more than once but under ten times. The rearrangement joins TRBV5-5 to TRBJ1-1, with 9 bases aligning to TRBD1. The germline gives CDR1 SGHKS, CDR2 YYEKEE (reference sequence). V lost 4 bases to trimming and J lost 6 bases; unmatched junction nucleotides: 13. CDR3 length: 16 amino acids. This chain's CDR3 is CASSPLKGQGIPEAFF. Here the CDR3 DNA reads TGTGCCAGCAGCCCGTTAAAGGGACAGGGCATCCCTGAAGCTTTCTTT.

The chain combines TRBV9 with TRBJ1-1; D is unresolved. V was cut by 4 bases and J by 5 bases, with 18 bases left in between. The CDR3 runs 15 residues. Germline lookup yields CDR1 SGDLS and CDR2 YYNGEE. The DNA for the CDR3 is TGTGCCAGCAGCATCCATGAGGGCGCGGGGACTGAAGCTTTCTTT. Protein product: CASSIHEGAGTEAFF.

The genes are TRBV6-5 and TRBJ1-5, with 8 nucleotides matching TRBD1. The CDR3 length is 15 residues. Germline CDR1 MNHEY, CDR2 SVGAGI. V gave up 7 bases and J gave up 3 bases; unmatched junction bases: 8. The CDR3 protein is CASKVTGDPNQPQHF. The CDR3 region has the DNA TGTGCCAGCAAGGTGACAGGGGATCCCAATCAGCCCCAGCATTTT.

This clone was recorded a few times. Written as DNA, the CDR3 is TGCAGTGCTAGTTCAGGGCACGAGCAGTACTTC. Amino acid sequence: CSASSGHEQYF. V and J are TRBV20-1 and TRBJ2-7; D is perhaps TRBD1 (5 bases). V was shortened by 3 bases and J by 5 bases, with 8 bases between the two germline ends. The CDR3 sequence is 11 residues long. In germline, CDR1 is DFQATT, CDR2 SNEGSKA (reference sequence).

This clone has only one observation. V is TRBV28 and J is TRBJ1-4; 7 nucleotides agree with TRBD1. Germline CDR1 MDHEN, CDR2 SYDVKM. With 4 bases clipped from V and 3 bases from J, the junction kept 5 bases outside the gene matches. CDR3 size: 15 residues. The CDR3 sequence is CASSSSGTANEKLFF. The DNA of the CDR3 is TGTGCCAGCAGTTCCTCCGGGACAGCTAATGAAAAACTGTTTTTT.

The rearrangement links TRBV5-6 to TRBJ2-7; 8 bases match TRBD1. The CDR3 runs to 18 residues. The J segment lost 4 bases and the V segment lost 3 bases, leaving 18 bases of the junction unmatched. From germline, CDR1 is SGHDT and CDR2 YYEEEE. CDR3 sequence reads: CASSSGTRRGPIRYEQYF. The CDR3 nucleotides read TGTGCCAGCAGCTCAGGGACTCGCAGGGGGCCTATACGGTACGAGCAGTACTTC.

A few counts support this clone. This chain connects TRBV11-3 to TRBJ2-3; 9 positions agree with TRBD2. J lost 0 bases, V lost 2 bases, and 3 bases had no gene match. In germline, CDR1 is SGHNT, CDR2 YENEEA. CDR3 length: 16 amino acids. Here the CDR3 DNA reads TGTGCCAGCAGCTTACAGCTAGCGGGAAGCACAGATACGCAGTATTTT. This translates into CASSLQLAGSTDTQYF.

This clone is a singleton in its sample. The chain employs TRBV28 and TRBJ1-2; D remains ambiguous. Germline V CDR1 and CDR2: MDHEN, SYDVKM. Trimming removed 6 bases from V and 4 bases from J, with 12 bases in between. The CDR3 covers 13 residues. As DNA, the CDR3 is TGTGCCAGCAGAGACACCTTAGGCTATGGCTACACCTTC. Translated, it gives CASRDTLGYGYTF.

The rearrangement links TRBV7-9 to TRBJ1-2; 10 bases map to TRBD1. This CDR3 contains 14 residues. Germline lookup yields CDR1 SEHNR and CDR2 FQNEAQ (reference sequence). Trimming took 5 bases from V and 3 from J; bases not matched to a gene: 3. This chain's CDR3 is CASSPGQGDYGYTF. In nucleotides, the CDR3 is TGTGCCAGCAGCCCCGGACAGGGGGACTATGGCTACACCTTC.

In its sample, this clone was seen once. The chain couples TRBV3-1 (or the pseudogene TRBV3-2) to TRBJ1-2, with TRBD1 as a possible D gene (5 bases). Trimming removed 0 bases from V and 4 bases from J, with 12 bases in between. The CDR3 is 15 residues long. Germline-derived CDR1 and CDR2 are LGHDT and YNNKEL (reference sequence). The CDR3 loop is CASSQDQGWSYGYTF. The CDR3 DNA reads as TGTGCCAGCAGCCAAGACCAGGGCTGGTCCTATGGCTACACCTTC.

This chain uses TRBV7-8 with TRBJ1-2; D unclear. Germline assignment: CDR1 SGHVS and CDR2 FQNEAQ. Trimming removed 4 bases from V and 2 bases from J, with 14 bases in between. The CDR3 covers 15 residues. CDR3 coding DNA: TGTGCCAGCAGCTACGATCCTGCACTGAACTATGGCTACACCTTC. Translated, it gives CASSYDPALNYGYTF.

This clone was observed once. The chain couples TRBV20-1 to TRBJ2-7; no definite D call. Looked up from germline, CDR1 is DFQATT and CDR2 is SNEGSKA (reference sequence). CDR3 length: 11 amino acids. V shed 1 base and J shed 3 bases, with 4 bases lying between them. DNA for the CDR3: TGCAGTGCTAGAGCAAACTACGAGCAGTACTTC. Residues: CSARANYEQYF.

This rearrangement joins TRBV7-3 to TRBJ1-1; 7 nucleotides line up with TRBD1. This CDR3 is built from 13 residues. V shed 5 bases and J 3 bases; nucleotides not matched to a gene: 3. The germline V gene encodes CDR1 SGHTA and CDR2 FQGTGA. The CDR3 region is CASSSQGDTEAFF. The CDR3 bases are TGTGCCAGCAGCAGTCAGGGGGACACTGAAGCTTTCTTT.

The V gene is TRBV2, the J gene TRBJ2-4; D is uncertain. The length of the CDR3 is 19 residues. Trimming took 6 bases from V and 1 from J, leaving 25 bases between them. CDR1 is SNHLY, CDR2 FYNNEI, per germline. The CDR3 DNA reads TGTGCCAGCAGCTCCTCGAGGTCCCTCTCTTATAGCGCCAAAAACATTCAGTACTTC. This sequence encodes CASSSSRSLSYSAKNIQYF.

This rearrangement joins TRBV9 to TRBJ2-5; D unclear. Germline values: CDR1 SGDLS, CDR2 YYNGEE. Trimming took 0 bases from V and 2 from J, leaving 8 bases between them. The CDR3 extends over 14 amino acids. The DNA for the CDR3 is TGTGCCAGCAGCGTAGATATAGATCAAGAGACCCAGTACTTC. This translates into CASSVDIDQETQYF.

V usage is TRBV19 and J usage is TRBJ2-3, with TRBD2 matching 11 bases. V lost 8 bases and J lost 2; bases outside the gene matches: 6. The CDR3 covers 15 residues. Per germline, CDR1 LNHDA and CDR2 SQIVND (reference sequence). The CDR3 spells CASGRGLADTDTQYF. CDR3 DNA sequence: TGTGCCAGTGGAAGGGGACTAGCGGACACAGATACGCAGTATTTT.

This clone was picked up a small number of times. The CDR3 spells CASSLGDYYGYTF. CDR3 in DNA: TGCGCCAGCAGCTTGGGAGATTACTATGGCTACACCTTC. The V and J genes are TRBV5-1 and TRBJ1-2; D is unclear. Germline V lookup: CDR1 SGHRS, CDR2 YFSETQ. The CDR3 runs 13 residues. The germline V and J ends were trimmed by 0 bases and 3 bases, with 6 bases remaining between them.

The chain employs TRBV30 and TRBJ2-7; TRBD1 matches 7 bases. After removal of 3 bases from V and 3 bases from J, the junction contained 5 bases not matched to a gene. Germline CDR1 reads GTSNPN; CDR2 reads SVGIG (reference sequence). The CDR3 contains 13 residues. The CDR3 sequence is CAWSRQGGYEQYF. As DNA, the CDR3 is TGTGCCTGGAGCCGACAGGGTGGCTACGAGCAGTACTTC.

There are a few counts of this clone. The chain employs TRBV7-2 and TRBJ2-7; D gene uncertain. Germline CDR1 is SGHTA and CDR2 is FQGNSA. V shed 2 bases and J shed 6 bases, with 11 bases lying between them. CDR3 length: 13 amino acids. CDR3 DNA: TGTGCCAGCAGCTTAAACACCCGCGGCGAGCAGTACTTC. Translating it yields CASSLNTRGEQYF.